This TCR beta chain was sequenced during a study of shared clonotypes between healthy human individuals (dated by TCRdb to the early 2020s). Turning to the overall study: A few men and a couple of women, aged 18 to 49 years, made up the cohort. Per donor, three plates each were used for CD4 naive and CD4 memory, two for CD8 naive, and one for CD8 memory. The study deeply sequenced blood TCR repertoires of five healthy adults to estimate repertoire size and the extent of clonotype sharing between individuals. Different laboratories and diverse techniques were used to prepare libraries and sequence TCR repertoires, to increase sequencing depth and limit assay-specific biases. Each donor's leukapheresis produced roughly between roughly 0.85 and 9.5 billion PBMCs. General study outcomes and caveats: Clonotypes shared by all four sorted-subset donors showed higher generation probabilities than non-shared clonotypes. Based on pairwise subsampling, the degree of clonotype sharing among donors was expected to be affected by sequencing depth. Even with the large sequencing depth, rarefaction of the sorted-subset datasets indicated that sequencing was incomplete. Sampling was restricted to blood, and TCR repertoires in tissue are likely to differ from TCR repertoires in blood. The genetic and exposure-history diversity represented was limited by the small number of donors. About 5% of naive CD4, 3.5% of naive CD8, 2% to 2.5% of memory CD4, and about 0.4% of memory CD8 clonotypes were shared across a few donors. Naive subsets generally had larger estimated clonotype richness than memory subsets did.

Turning to this clone: This clone's antigen is unknown. No much larger clonotype is one base removed from it; base qualities were not supplied.

Using the deep immunoSEQ assay, TCR CDR3 regions were amplified from genomic DNA by multiplex PCR. For each cell subset, the extracted genomic DNA was distributed evenly across all wells of several immunoSEQ 96-well plates, and each plate served as one replicate. Each replicate PCR for sorted subsets received around 210 ng genomic DNA, equal to around 32,000 T cell genomes. Purified libraries were measured with a Qubit 3.0 fluorometer, size-checked on a Bioanalyzer 2100, and measured again with the KAPA Library Quantification kit. Every immunoSEQ 96-well plate was sequenced on a dedicated single-read 150-cycle Illumina NextSeq 550 flow cell. As for the original processing: Because only junctional sequences without quality scores were contained in the immunoSEQ output, filtering matching that applied to full-length reads could not be performed. To assign V/J genes and CDR3, sequences were annotated using PyIR, a Python wrapper for IgBLAST v1.9, with IMGT germline references. Reads with weak V/J assignments (E-value above 1e-6), missing CDR3, stop codons, out-of-frame junctions, or ambiguous translated residues were removed. V3J clonotypes were defined as sequences sharing an identical inferred V gene, J gene, and CDR3 amino acid sequence. To compute the percentage overlap between repertoires, the number of shared unique clonotypes was divided by the size of the smaller repertoire. Richness of each repertoire was evaluated using RTK rarefaction, the Chao1 estimator, and Recon v2.1 estimates of unobserved clonotypes. For all TCRbeta clonotypes obtained by the gDNA method from a few donors, generation probabilities were computed with OLGA. TCRdb mirrors the immuneACCESS table, restricted to in-frame sequences. Some clones are absent from its copies; in checked studies, under half trace to an unresolved V gene, and the reason for the others is unknown. D and trimming were read from the DNA, whereas the V and J calls and clone size are those reported in that table. In this sample the table shows about 2.4 million clones, under 95% of which occur a single time. The ten largest clones represent approximately 0.36% of the sample.

The germline V end is reduced by 6 bases and the J end by 5 bases; junction bases left unmatched: 17. Including cysteine and phenylalanine, the CDR3 has 18 amino acids. The DNA shown is the 54-base CDR3, in frame from base 1. The germline V gene yields ENHRY for CDR1 and SYGVKD for CDR2. Donors were healthy HIV-negative adults with no recently reported acute infections or vaccinations. Only Caucasian adults living in Nashville, Tennessee, USA were represented among the donors. Magnetic negative selection was used to enrich CD4+ T cells, after which naive cells were positively selected on CD45RA and the negative fraction became the memory subset. Blood was obtained by leukapheresis, after which PBMCs were separated by Ficoll-Histopaque density gradient centrifugation and cryopreserved in liquid nitrogen vapor phase. Analytical flow cytometry was used to check the purity and quantity of every magnetically sorted T cell population. Genomic DNA was isolated from each sorted fraction and quantified by UV absorbance on a Nanodrop 2000c.

The sample was naive CD4+ T cells from PBMCs. This specimen's cell subset or site label, per the study, means: CD45RA+ positively selected. This receptor was obtained from a man in his late teens or twenties in good health. Some clones in this sample may be carry-over from other donors' samples. Recombination joined TRBV10-3 with TRBJ2-5, with 11 junctional bases fitting TRBD2. The sequenced DNA: TGTGCCATCAGAGCTGCTCCGGGACTAGCGGCCCCCCGGGAGACCCAGTACTTC. It codes for CAIRAAPGLAAPRETQYF.